This is a list of T cell receptor beta chains from one sample in a study of blood T cell dynamics during melanoma immunotherapy. Profiled with immunoSEQ multiplex PCR; TCRdb holds only in-frame clones, not every one. The sample lists approximately 15,000 clones, about 86% seen once, with 4.4% in the top ten. The specimen comprised blood, sampled from a patient treated with checkpoint blockade. These receptors were taken from a human donor with melanoma. CDR3s include the opening cysteine and the closing phenylalanine or tryptophan. A D gene is named only where the DNA matches it firmly. Clone size is shown for a subset of rows, as once, few, many or a class of expanded clone.

v_call	j_call	clone_size	d_call	cdr3_nt	cdr3_aa
TRBV5-6	TRBJ2-7	-	-	TGTGCCAGCCGGGACACTCTCTCCTACGAGCAGTACTTC	CASRDTLSYEQYF
TRBV6-1	TRBJ2-4	-	-	TGTGCCAGCAGTGAGGACCTTTGGAGAAACATTCAGTACTTC	CASSEDLWRNIQYF
TRBV5-1	TRBJ2-1	-	TRBD2	TGCGCCAGCAGCGCGGGCGGGAGTAGGGTTGAGCAGTTCTTC	CASSAGGSRVEQFF
TRBV15	TRBJ1-5	-	-	TGTGCCACTAAAGGCGGAGCAAATCAGCCCCAGCATTTT	CATKGGANQPQHF
TRBV6-5	TRBJ2-7	-	-	TGTGCCAGCAGTGACCTAGGTGCCTCCTACGAGCAGTACTTC	CASSDLGASYEQYF
TRBV6-1	TRBJ2-3	-	TRBD2	TGTGCCAGCAGTGGAAGCGGGGTCACAGATACGCAGTATTTT	CASSGSGVTDTQYF
TRBV4-1	TRBJ2-7	-	TRBD2	TGCGCCAGCAGCCCAACGGGACTAGCGGGAGGGCAGTCCTACGAGCAGTACTTC	CASSPTGLAGGQSYEQYF
TRBV4-1	TRBJ1-3	once	-	TGCGCCAGCAGCCGAGGAGACGGAGACTCTGGAAACACCATATATTTT	CASSRGDGDSGNTIYF
TRBV6-1	TRBJ2-2	-	TRBD2	TGTGCCAGCAGTGGGACTAGCGGGGACACCGGGGAGCTGTTTTTT	CASSGTSGDTGELFF
TRBV6-1	TRBJ2-1	-	-	TGTGCCAGCATTTTGACTAGGTCAAATGAGCAGTTCTTC	CASILTRSNEQFF
TRBV2	TRBJ2-5	-	-	TGTGCCAGCAGCCGGGACGGACCCCAAGAGACCCAGTACTTC	CASSRDGPQETQYF
TRBV6-6	TRBJ2-5	-	-	TGTGCCAGCAGTGCTACAGGGAATGGCAAAGAGACCCAGTACTTC	CASSATGNGKETQYF
TRBV7-9	TRBJ1-1	-	TRBD1	TGTGCCAGCAGCTTCATAGGGGGCCGAACTGAAGCTTTCTTT	CASSFIGGRTEAFF
TRBV18	TRBJ2-5	-	TRBD1	TGTGCCAGCTCAGCCCACAGGGGACAAGAGACCCAGTACTTC	CASSAHRGQETQYF
TRBV27	TRBJ2-7	once	-	TGTGCCAGCAGTTCCCCGGGACCGTTGTACGAGCAGTACTTC	CASSSPGPLYEQYF
TRBV2	TRBJ2-1	-	-	TGTGCCAGCAGAGACAGCCTAGGGGGAGAGATTGAGCAGTTCTTC	CASRDSLGGEIEQFF
TRBV21-1	TRBJ1-1	-	-	TGTGCCAGCAGCTCTCGGGACTGGGGCACTGAAGCTTTCTTT	CASSSRDWGTEAFF
TRBV7-9	TRBJ1-1	-	-	TGTGCCAGCAGCTTAGGAAGGGGGGGAAGAATCACTGAAGCTTTCTTT	CASSLGRGGRITEAFF
TRBV27	TRBJ2-1	-	TRBD1	TGTGCCAGCAGTTCTGGACAGGGGTCGAGCTCCTACAATGAGCAGTTCTTC	CASSSGQGSSSYNEQFF
TRBV7-9	TRBJ1-3	-	-	TGTGCCAGCAGCCCTTGGACAGCCCACTCTGGAAACACCATATATTTT	CASSPWTAHSGNTIYF
TRBV10-3	TRBJ2-1	once	-	TGTGCCTCCGGGACTCTAGGCAATGAGCAGTTCTTC	CASGTLGNEQFF
TRBV6-1	TRBJ2-1	-	-	TGTGCCAGCAGCTTGATATACAATGAGCAGTTCTTC	CASSLIYNEQFF
TRBV7-5	TRBJ2-5	-	-	TGTGTCAGAAGCTTAGGGCAAGCCCAAGAGACCCAGTACTTC	CVRSLGQAQETQYF
TRBV9	TRBJ2-1	-	-	TGTGCCAGCAGCGCGACCGGGAGCCTCTACAATGAGCAGTTCTTC	CASSATGSLYNEQFF
TRBV19	TRBJ2-3	-	TRBD2	TGTGCCAGTAGTATGAAGGCGGGAGAGGCAGATACGCAGTATTTT	CASSMKAGEADTQYF
TRBV5-1	TRBJ2-5	-	-	TGCGCCAGCAGCTTCAGCAGGGTCCAAGAGACCCAGTACTTC	CASSFSRVQETQYF
TRBV5-6	TRBJ1-1	-	-	TGTGCCAGCAGCTTCTATCTCCCCTGGACAGAGAACACTGAAGCTTTCTTT	CASSFYLPWTENTEAFF
TRBV9	TRBJ2-2	once	-	TGTGCCAGCAGCGCGAGACAGGCGAACACCGGGGAGCTGTTTTTT	CASSARQANTGELFF
TRBV6-1	TRBJ2-7	-	-	TGTGCCAGCAGCCCACAGGGTATCGTCTCCTACGAGCAGTACTTC	CASSPQGIVSYEQYF
TRBV18	TRBJ2-1	-	-	TGTGCCAGCTCACGCACCACGGTCCAGCAGGGGCGTAATGAGCAGTTCTTC	CASSRTTVQQGRNEQFF
TRBV29-1	TRBJ1-1	-	-	TGCAGCGTTGCAGAAGGACGGACGTTCGCTACCATGAACACTGAAGCTTTCTTT	CSVAEGRTFATMNTEAFF
TRBV7-2	TRBJ2-7	-	-	TGTGCCAGCAGCTTAGCTAGCAGGGCCGAGCAGTACTTC	CASSLASRAEQYF
TRBV6-5	TRBJ2-7	-	TRBD1	TGTGCCAGCAGTTTCGGGACAGGGGGCGACGAGCAGTACTTC	CASSFGTGGDEQYF
TRBV5-1	TRBJ2-2	-	TRBD1	TGCGCCAGCAGCTTGTCCCTAGGGGGCCTCACCGGGGAGCTGTTTTTT	CASSLSLGGLTGELFF
TRBV7-6	TRBJ2-7	few	-	TGTGCCAGCAGCTTAGGGCCCAATTACGAGCAGTACTTC	CASSLGPNYEQYF
TRBV18	TRBJ2-2	few	-	TGTGCCAGCTCACCACGGCGAGCCAAGGGGGGCACCGGGGAGCTGTTTTTT	CASSPRRAKGGTGELFF
TRBV7-3	TRBJ1-1	-	TRBD1	TGTGCCAGCAGCTCGGGACAGATTCGTCAAGGCGCTGAAGCTTTCTTT	CASSSGQIRQGAEAFF
TRBV29-1	TRBJ1-1	-	-	TGCAGCGTGGGAAGACAGGTAGGCACTGAAGCTTTCTTT	CSVGRQVGTEAFF
TRBV6-1	TRBJ2-3	-	TRBD2	TGTGCCAGCAGTGAACTTCTGGGTAGCGGGGGGGCCTCATATGATACGCAGTATTTT	CASSELLGSGGASYDTQYF
TRBV6-1	TRBJ1-1	-	-	TGTGCCAGCAGTCAACAGGGAGTGGGCACTGAAGCTTTCTTT	CASSQQGVGTEAFF
TRBV30	TRBJ1-1	-	-	TGTGCCTGGCAAAAGGGGTCGATAGTGAACACTGAAGCTTTCTTT	CAWQKGSIVNTEAFF
TRBV5-8	TRBJ1-2	once	TRBD1	TGTGCCAGCAGCGAAGGACAGGGCCCGTATGGCTACACCTTC	CASSEGQGPYGYTF
TRBV20-1	TRBJ2-3	-	-	TGCAGTGCTCCACTGGGAGATACGCAGTATTTT	CSAPLGDTQYF
TRBV20-1	TRBJ1-1	few	-	TGCAGTGAGAGGAACACTGAAGCTTTCTTT	CSERNTEAFF
TRBV19	TRBJ2-2	few	-	TGTGCCAGCTCAGGGATGGGGAACACCGGGGAGCTGTTTTTT	CASSGMGNTGELFF
TRBV5-4	TRBJ1-2	-	-	TGTGCCAGCACCATAACAGGGATAGGAAATGCTGGCTACACCTTC	CASTITGIGNAGYTF
TRBV7-2	TRBJ2-3	-	-	TGTGCCAGCAGCATAGCTAGCACAGATACGCAGTATTTT	CASSIASTDTQYF
TRBV5-1	TRBJ2-3	-	TRBD2	TGCGCCAGCAGCTTGGGACTAGCGGGAAACACAGATACGCAGTATTTT	CASSLGLAGNTDTQYF
TRBV9	TRBJ2-2	-	-	TGTGCCAGCAGCGTAGCTTGGGGAGGGGAGCTGTTTTTT	CASSVAWGGELFF